These T cell receptor beta chains were read from a single sample in a study of STAT3 mutations in large granular lymphocyte leukemia. Assay used: immunoSEQ multiplex PCR; TCRdb lists only in-frame clones, some missing. The sample consists of around 13,000 clones, roughly 80% of them appearing once. Sequenced: peripheral blood mononuclear cells. Receptors originate from a man in his sixties with T-cell large granular lymphocyte leukemia. Some clones in this sample may be carry-over from other donors' samples. Each CDR3 is given with its conserved first and last residue. Each record gives: D gene, V gene, clone size, J gene, CDR3 DNA, CDR3 protein. D genes are given only for firm matches. The size field is filled for only some rows; it gives once, few, many or a size class.

D gene: TRBD1; V gene: TRBV7-8; clone size: .; J gene: TRBJ2-3; CDR3 DNA: TGTGCCAGCAGTATGACAGGGGGCCAAGATACGCAGTATTTT; CDR3 protein: CASSMTGGQDTQYF
D gene: TRBD1; V gene: TRBV10-3; clone size: .; J gene: TRBJ2-7; CDR3 DNA: TGTGCCATCAGTGATAGGACAGGATCCTCCTACGAGCAGTACTTC; CDR3 protein: CAISDRTGSSYEQYF
D gene: .; V gene: TRBV19; clone size: .; J gene: TRBJ1-5; CDR3 DNA: TGTGCCAGTAGTATGACGGGACTCGATCAGCCCCAGCATTTT; CDR3 protein: CASSMTGLDQPQHF
D gene: .; V gene: TRBV30; clone size: .; J gene: TRBJ2-3; CDR3 DNA: TGTGCCTGGAGTCCCCACGGGTATACGCAGTATTTT; CDR3 protein: CAWSPHGYTQYF
D gene: .; V gene: TRBV7-9; clone size: .; J gene: TRBJ2-5; CDR3 DNA: TGTGCCAGCAGCTTATTAGCGGAGGGGGGAGAGACCCAGTACTTC; CDR3 protein: CASSLLAEGGETQYF
D gene: TRBD1; V gene: TRBV19; clone size: .; J gene: TRBJ2-7; CDR3 DNA: TGTGCCACCCGACAGGGTCTTTCCTACGAGCAGTACTTC; CDR3 protein: CATRQGLSYEQYF
D gene: TRBD2; V gene: TRBV10-3; clone size: .; J gene: TRBJ2-5; CDR3 DNA: TGTGCCATCAGTGCGGGGGGGGAGGAGACCCAGTACTTC; CDR3 protein: CAISAGGEETQYF
D gene: .; V gene: TRBV6-5; clone size: .; J gene: TRBJ2-7; CDR3 DNA: TGTGCCAGCAGTTACTCGACGGCGCAGTTCGAGCAGTACTTC; CDR3 protein: CASSYSTAQFEQYF
D gene: TRBD2; V gene: TRBV27; clone size: .; J gene: TRBJ2-7; CDR3 DNA: TGTGCCAGCAGTTTAAACCCCGGGACTAGCGGGAGAGGGCAGTACTTC; CDR3 protein: CASSLNPGTSGRGQYF
D gene: .; V gene: TRBV29-1; clone size: .; J gene: TRBJ1-2; CDR3 DNA: TGCAGCGCAGGGGACGCGGCCTATGGCTACACCTTC; CDR3 protein: CSAGDAAYGYTF
D gene: TRBD1; V gene: TRBV19; clone size: .; J gene: TRBJ1-5; CDR3 DNA: TGTGCCAGTAGGACACAGGGGGATCAGCCCCAGCATTTT; CDR3 protein: CASRTQGDQPQHF
D gene: TRBD1; V gene: TRBV19; clone size: .; J gene: TRBJ1-2; CDR3 DNA: TGTGCCAGTAGTATCGGGACAGTTAACTATGGCTACACCTTC; CDR3 protein: CASSIGTVNYGYTF
D gene: TRBD1; V gene: TRBV5-4; clone size: .; J gene: TRBJ1-3; CDR3 DNA: TGTGCCAGCAGCTTGGGGGGACAGGGCTCTGGAAACACCATATATTTT; CDR3 protein: CASSLGGQGSGNTIYF
D gene: .; V gene: TRBV7-9; clone size: .; J gene: TRBJ2-3; CDR3 DNA: TGTGCCAGCAGCTTAGTGGGGACCCGCACAGATACGCAGTATTTT; CDR3 protein: CASSLVGTRTDTQYF
D gene: .; V gene: TRBV6-6; clone size: .; J gene: TRBJ2-7; CDR3 DNA: TGTGCCGTACTCAGGGGATACGAGCAGTACTTC; CDR3 protein: CAVLRGYEQYF
D gene: .; V gene: TRBV29-1; clone size: once; J gene: TRBJ2-1; CDR3 DNA: TGCAGCGTTGGACGGGCCTCCTACAATGAGCAGTTCTTC; CDR3 protein: CSVGRASYNEQFF
D gene: TRBD2; V gene: TRBV7-9; clone size: .; J gene: TRBJ2-3; CDR3 DNA: TGTGCCAGCAGCCAGCGGGAGTTGACAGATACGCAGTATTTT; CDR3 protein: CASSQRELTDTQYF
D gene: .; V gene: TRBV7-9; clone size: .; J gene: TRBJ2-2; CDR3 DNA: TGTGCCAGCAGCTCCCAGGGCCCCGGGGAGCTGTTTTTT; CDR3 protein: CASSSQGPGELFF
D gene: .; V gene: TRBV5-1; clone size: .; J gene: TRBJ1-1; CDR3 DNA: TGCGCCAGCAGCCCAAGTGGGGACGGGACTGAAGCTTTCTTT; CDR3 protein: CASSPSGDGTEAFF
D gene: .; V gene: TRBV5-1; clone size: .; J gene: TRBJ2-5; CDR3 DNA: TGCGCCAGCACCTCGAGGACTAATCAAGAGACCCAGTACTTC; CDR3 protein: CASTSRTNQETQYF
D gene: .; V gene: TRBV11-1; clone size: .; J gene: TRBJ1-1; CDR3 DNA: TGTGCCAGCAGCCTTTCCAACACTGAAGCTTTCTTT; CDR3 protein: CASSLSNTEAFF
D gene: TRBD1; V gene: TRBV7-8; clone size: medium-sized; J gene: TRBJ1-5; CDR3 DNA: TGTGCCAGCAGCCTTGGGACAGCTAGCAATCAGCCCCAGCATTTT; CDR3 protein: CASSLGTASNQPQHF
D gene: .; V gene: TRBV28; clone size: .; J gene: TRBJ2-4; CDR3 DNA: TGTGCCAGCAGTTCCCCCGTAGCTGAGGGGAGAAACATTCAGTACTTC; CDR3 protein: CASSSPVAEGRNIQYF
D gene: .; V gene: TRBV5-1; clone size: .; J gene: TRBJ2-5; CDR3 DNA: TGCGCCAGCACGGAGTGGGGGGATGGGACCCAGTACTTC; CDR3 protein: CASTEWGDGTQYF
D gene: .; V gene: TRBV5-1; clone size: .; J gene: TRBJ2-7; CDR3 DNA: TGCGCCAGTACCCCAATGGGTTTTCCCTACGAGCAGTACTTC; CDR3 protein: CASTPMGFPYEQYF
D gene: TRBD1; V gene: TRBV5-1; clone size: .; J gene: TRBJ1-3; CDR3 DNA: TGCGCCAGCACCTCCTCGACAGGGGACGGAAACACCATATATTTT; CDR3 protein: CASTSSTGDGNTIYF
D gene: TRBD2; V gene: TRBV5-6; clone size: .; J gene: TRBJ2-3; CDR3 DNA: TGTGCCACCAAACTAGCGTCCTACACAGATACGCAGTATTTT; CDR3 protein: CATKLASYTDTQYF
D gene: TRBD2; V gene: TRBV25-1; clone size: .; J gene: TRBJ2-7; CDR3 DNA: TGTGCCAGCAGTGAATCCCGACTAGCGGAGCAGTACTTC; CDR3 protein: CASSESRLAEQYF
D gene: .; V gene: TRBV2; clone size: .; J gene: TRBJ2-5; CDR3 DNA: TGTGCCAGCAACAGGGAACAAGAGACCCAGTACTTC; CDR3 protein: CASNREQETQYF
D gene: .; V gene: TRBV7-9; clone size: .; J gene: TRBJ2-5; CDR3 DNA: TGTGCCAGCAGCTTACCGGAGATCCAAGAGACCCAGTACTTC; CDR3 protein: CASSLPEIQETQYF
D gene: .; V gene: TRBV4-3; clone size: .; J gene: TRBJ2-7; CDR3 DNA: TGCGCCAGCAGCCAGAGAGGAAGTGGGGAGCAGTACTTC; CDR3 protein: CASSQRGSGEQYF
D gene: TRBD1; V gene: TRBV7-2; clone size: .; J gene: TRBJ2-7; CDR3 DNA: TGTGCCAGCAGCCCGGGACAGGGAACCTACGAGCAGTACTTC; CDR3 protein: CASSPGQGTYEQYF
D gene: TRBD2; V gene: TRBV27; clone size: .; J gene: TRBJ2-3; CDR3 DNA: TGTGCCAGCAGCTTCGCCCGGGAACTAGCGGGCCATTTGACAGATACGCAGTATTTT; CDR3 protein: CASSFARELAGHLTDTQYF
D gene: .; V gene: TRBV21-1; clone size: .; J gene: TRBJ1-5; CDR3 DNA: TGTGCCAGCAGCAAGGGGAGCAATCAGCCCCAGCATTTT; CDR3 protein: CASSKGSNQPQHF
D gene: TRBD1; V gene: TRBV4-3; clone size: .; J gene: TRBJ1-2; CDR3 DNA: TGCGCCAGCAGCCAAGAGGGACAGGGGGCGAGTAACTATGGCTACACCTTC; CDR3 protein: CASSQEGQGASNYGYTF
D gene: .; V gene: TRBV6-5; clone size: .; J gene: TRBJ1-2; CDR3 DNA: TGTGCCGTCGGCACGGCAGGTTATGGCTACACCTTC; CDR3 protein: CAVGTAGYGYTF
D gene: .; V gene: TRBV7-2; clone size: .; J gene: TRBJ1-1; CDR3 DNA: TGTGCCAGCAGCTTAGTTGGAGGGACTAGTGGCACTGAAGCTTTCTTT; CDR3 protein: CASSLVGGTSGTEAFF
D gene: TRBD2; V gene: TRBV5-1; clone size: .; J gene: TRBJ2-7; CDR3 DNA: TGCGCCAGCAGCTTGGATGGTAGCGGGAGGGGGTACTCCTACGAGCAGTACTTC; CDR3 protein: CASSLDGSGRGYSYEQYF
D gene: .; V gene: TRBV27; clone size: .; J gene: TRBJ2-7; CDR3 DNA: TGTGCCAGCAGGAATGGAGCGGGTGGACCCTACGAGCAGTACTTC; CDR3 protein: CASRNGAGGPYEQYF
D gene: TRBD2; V gene: TRBV4-3; clone size: .; J gene: TRBJ2-7; CDR3 DNA: TGCGCCAGCAGCCAAGATTTACTAGCGGGAAACTACGAGCAGTACTTC; CDR3 protein: CASSQDLLAGNYEQYF
D gene: .; V gene: TRBV19; clone size: .; J gene: TRBJ2-7; CDR3 DNA: TGTGCCAGTAGTAGAGACTCCCAAAGCTACTCCTACGAGCAGTACTTC; CDR3 protein: CASSRDSQSYSYEQYF
D gene: .; V gene: TRBV14; clone size: .; J gene: TRBJ2-7; CDR3 DNA: TGTGCCAGCAGCCCCCAACCCACCTACGAGCAGTACTTC; CDR3 protein: CASSPQPTYEQYF
D gene: .; V gene: TRBV7-2; clone size: .; J gene: TRBJ2-7; CDR3 DNA: TGTGCCAGCAGCTCCTGGGACATATCCTACGAGCAGTACTTC; CDR3 protein: CASSSWDISYEQYF
D gene: TRBD2; V gene: TRBV7-8; clone size: .; J gene: TRBJ2-7; CDR3 DNA: TGTGCCAGCAGCTTAGGACTAGCCCGCTACGAGCAGTACTTC; CDR3 protein: CASSLGLARYEQYF
D gene: TRBD2; V gene: TRBV9; clone size: .; J gene: TRBJ2-7; CDR3 DNA: TGTGCCAGCAGCACGACTAGCGGACCCTACGAGCAGTACTTC; CDR3 protein: CASSTTSGPYEQYF
D gene: TRBD2; V gene: TRBV27; clone size: .; J gene: TRBJ2-7; CDR3 DNA: TGTGCCAGCAGTTTGGGGACTAGCGGCTCCTACGAGCAGTACTTC; CDR3 protein: CASSLGTSGSYEQYF
D gene: TRBD2; V gene: TRBV18; clone size: .; J gene: TRBJ2-3; CDR3 DNA: TGTGCCAGCTCACCACCGTCACTAGCGGGCACAGATACGCAGTATTTT; CDR3 protein: CASSPPSLAGTDTQYF
D gene: .; V gene: TRBV5-6; clone size: .; J gene: TRBJ1-5; CDR3 DNA: TGTGCCAGCACCCCTTGGGGGTCGCCCCATCAGCCCCAGCATTTT; CDR3 protein: CASTPWGSPHQPQHF
D gene: .; V gene: TRBV6-6; clone size: .; J gene: TRBJ2-7; CDR3 DNA: TGTGCCAGCAGTTACTCGACAGCGGCGGACGAGCAGTACTTC; CDR3 protein: CASSYSTAADEQYF
D gene: .; V gene: TRBV14; clone size: .; J gene: TRBJ1-2; CDR3 DNA: TGTGCCAGCAGCCAAGATCAGGTGGGGGACTCTGGCTACACCTTC; CDR3 protein: CASSQDQVGDSGYTF
D gene: .; V gene: TRBV5-1; clone size: .; J gene: TRBJ2-7; CDR3 DNA: TGCGCCAGCAGCCCCCCAGGAGAAACAATAAAAGAGCAGTACTTC; CDR3 protein: CASSPPGETIKEQYF
D gene: .; V gene: TRBV6-1; clone size: once; J gene: TRBJ2-1; CDR3 DNA: TGTGCCAGCAGTGTATTGAGGTCCAGAGGCTCCTACAATGAGCAGTTCTTC; CDR3 protein: CASSVLRSRGSYNEQFF